These T cell receptor beta chains were read from a single sample in a study of shared clonotypes between healthy human individuals. Sequenced by immunoSEQ multiplex PCR; TCRdb stores in-frame clones only, minus some. The sample holds roughly 2,300,000 clones; around 90% are singletons and the top ten take around 0.35%. Material: naive CD4+ T cells from PBMCs. Receptors were obtained from a man aged 18 to 30 in good health. Some clones in this sample may be carry-over from other donors' samples. CDR3s include the opening cysteine and the closing phenylalanine or tryptophan. Fields, in order: clone size, J gene, V gene, D gene, CDR3 DNA, CDR3 protein. D genes are given only for firm matches. Not every row has a clone size; where given, it reads once, few, many or a size class.

clone size: NA; J gene: TRBJ1-2; V gene: TRBV6-5; D gene: TRBD1; CDR3 DNA: TGTGCCAGCAGACGGACAGGGAGATCTAACTATGGCTACACCTTC; CDR3 protein: CASRRTGRSNYGYTF
clone size: NA; J gene: TRBJ2-1; V gene: TRBV4-1; D gene: NA; CDR3 DNA: TGCGCCAGCAGCCAAGATCTGAGCTCCTACAATGAGCAGTTCTTC; CDR3 protein: CASSQDLSSYNEQFF
clone size: NA; J gene: TRBJ2-3; V gene: TRBV7-3; D gene: NA; CDR3 DNA: TGTGCCAGCAGTCCAGGCCGGGCGACAGATACGCAGTATTTT; CDR3 protein: CASSPGRATDTQYF
clone size: NA; J gene: TRBJ2-1; V gene: TRBV7-9; D gene: TRBD2; CDR3 DNA: TGTGCCAGCAGCTTACAATCCGGGAGGGACGGCAATGAGCAGTTCTTC; CDR3 protein: CASSLQSGRDGNEQFF
clone size: NA; J gene: TRBJ1-2; V gene: TRBV6-6; D gene: NA; CDR3 DNA: TGTGCCAGCAGTTACTCGACCTGGTTAGGCTACACCTTC; CDR3 protein: CASSYSTWLGYTF
clone size: NA; J gene: TRBJ2-7; V gene: TRBV5-4; D gene: NA; CDR3 DNA: TGTGCCAGCAGCTTGAGTCAGGGTATCAACGAGCAGTACTTC; CDR3 protein: CASSLSQGINEQYF
clone size: NA; J gene: TRBJ2-5; V gene: TRBV2; D gene: NA; CDR3 DNA: TGTGCCAGCAGCCCCGGGGGATTGTCGGTGGAGACCCAGTACTTC; CDR3 protein: CASSPGGLSVETQYF
clone size: NA; J gene: TRBJ2-5; V gene: TRBV7-2; D gene: NA; CDR3 DNA: TGTGCCAGCAGCTTAGGTCTTAGCGCCCGTTACCAAGAGACCCAGTACTTC; CDR3 protein: CASSLGLSARYQETQYF
clone size: NA; J gene: TRBJ2-7; V gene: TRBV19; D gene: TRBD2; CDR3 DNA: TGTGCCAGTAGTGCAGCCGGACTAGCGAACGGCTCCTACGAGCAGTACTTC; CDR3 protein: CASSAAGLANGSYEQYF
clone size: NA; J gene: TRBJ1-5; V gene: TRBV7-2; D gene: TRBD1; CDR3 DNA: TGTGCCAGCAGCCTGGGAGGGGGCGGGCAGCCCCAGCATTTT; CDR3 protein: CASSLGGGGQPQHF
clone size: NA; J gene: TRBJ2-7; V gene: TRBV11-2; D gene: TRBD2; CDR3 DNA: TGTGCCAGCGTAAAGGTAGCGGGAGGCGCCTACGAGCAGTACTTC; CDR3 protein: CASVKVAGGAYEQYF
clone size: once; J gene: TRBJ1-4; V gene: TRBV28; D gene: TRBD1; CDR3 DNA: TGTGCCAGCAGGACAGGGACGGCAACTAATGAAAAACTGTTTTTT; CDR3 protein: CASRTGTATNEKLFF
clone size: once; J gene: TRBJ2-3; V gene: TRBV7-2; D gene: NA; CDR3 DNA: TGTGCCAGCAGCTTAGGGCCCAGAGATACGCAGTATTTT; CDR3 protein: CASSLGPRDTQYF
clone size: NA; J gene: TRBJ2-1; V gene: TRBV7-8; D gene: TRBD2; CDR3 DNA: TGTGCCAGCAGCTTAGTTGGCGGGAGCGGTTTCGGAAATGAGCAGTTCTTC; CDR3 protein: CASSLVGGSGFGNEQFF